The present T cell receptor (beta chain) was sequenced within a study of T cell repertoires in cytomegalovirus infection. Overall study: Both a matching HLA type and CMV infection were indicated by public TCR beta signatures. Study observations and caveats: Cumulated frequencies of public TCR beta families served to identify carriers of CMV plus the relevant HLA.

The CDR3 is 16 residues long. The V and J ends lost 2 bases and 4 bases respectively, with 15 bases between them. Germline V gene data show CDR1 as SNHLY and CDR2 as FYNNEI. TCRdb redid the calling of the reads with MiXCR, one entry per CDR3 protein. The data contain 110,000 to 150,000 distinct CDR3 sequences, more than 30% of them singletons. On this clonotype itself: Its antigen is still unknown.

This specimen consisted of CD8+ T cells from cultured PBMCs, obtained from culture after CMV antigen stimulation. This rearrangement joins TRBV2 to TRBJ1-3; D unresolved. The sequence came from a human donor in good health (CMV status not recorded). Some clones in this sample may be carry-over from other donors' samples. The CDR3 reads CASSETTLIAGNTIYF. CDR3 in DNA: TGTGCCAGCAGTGAAACGACACTCATCGCCGGAAACACCATATATTTT.